Below, 15 T cell receptor beta chains from the same sample are listed, as sequenced in a study of human thymus T cells. Method: immunoSEQ multiplex PCR; TCRdb's copy keeps in-frame clones and lacks some. Of some 57,000 clones in the sample, approximately 95% are singletons; the top ten hold over 5%. Material for sequencing was blood. The receptors shown here come from a boy less than two years old with a congenital heart defect but otherwise immunologically healthy.

V gene TRBV6-1 combines with J gene TRBJ1-3; D not certain. Trimming took 2 bases from V and 0 from J, leaving 14 bases between them. There are 17 residues in the CDR3. Germline CDR1 is MNHNS and CDR2 is SASEGT. Here the CDR3 DNA reads TGTGCCAGCAGTGAAAAGCCCACAGCTTACTCTGGAAACACCATATATTTT. Its protein product is CASSEKPTAYSGNTIYF.

The V gene is TRBV19, the J gene TRBJ1-5; possible D gene TRBD1, 5 bases. V dropped 7 bases and J dropped 9 bases, with 16 bases sitting between them. Germline V gene lookup returns CDR1 LNHDA and CDR2 SQIVND (reference sequence). The CDR3 is made up of 13 amino acids. CDR3 DNA: TGTGCCAGTATCCAGGACATCCCTGGGCCCCAGCATTTT. It is translated as CASIQDIPGPQHF. Variable domain in full (rest from reference TRBV19 and TRBJ1-5): DGGITQSPKYLFRKEGQNVTLSCEQNLNHDAMYWYRQDPGQGLRLIYYSQIVNDFQKGDIAEGYSVSREKKESFPLTVTSAQKNPTAFYLCASIQDIPGPQHFGDGTRLSIL.

The genes are TRBV5-6 and TRBJ2-7; either TRBD1 or TRBD2 may fit D (6 bases each). The V and J ends lost 2 bases and 3 bases respectively, with 15 bases between them. Per germline, CDR1 SGHDT and CDR2 YYEEEE. The length of the CDR3 is 15 residues. The CDR3 spells CASSLVRGPFYEQYF. CDR3 bases: TGTGCCAGCAGCTTAGTCCGGGGGCCTTTCTACGAGCAGTACTTC.

The rearrangement uses TRBV30 and TRBJ2-2, with TRBD2 identical over 8 bases. The length of the CDR3 is 13 residues. Trimming cost V 8 bases and J 5 bases; bases outside gene matches: 7. Germline loops: CDR1 GTSNPN, CDR2 SVGIG (reference sequence). CDR3 in amino acids: CALPREGTGELFF. The CDR3 coding sequence is TGTGCCCTGCCCCGGGAGGGTACCGGGGAGCTGTTTTTT.

The J gene is TRBJ2-5, the V gene TRBV7-3; maybe TRBD1 (6 bases). Trimming removed 0 bases at V and 5 bases at J, with 13 bases between. This CDR3 comprises 15 residues. Germline CDR1 is SGHTA and CDR2 is FQGTGA. In DNA form, the CDR3 reads TGTGCCAGCAGCTTAACTTACGGACAGCACGAGACCCAGTACTTC. Translated: CASSLTYGQHETQYF.

This chain uses TRBV10-2 with TRBJ1-3; D gene unclear. The ends were cut back, 5 bases at V and 0 bases at J, with 8 bases in the middle. The germline gives CDR1 WSHSY, CDR2 SAAADI. The CDR3 is 14 amino acids. The CDR3, as DNA: TGCGCCAGCAGTCCTGGAGGCTCTGGAAACACCATATATTTT. Its translation: CASSPGGSGNTIYF.

CDR3 sequence: CASSSGLAGGPFTDTQYF. The CDR3 DNA reads TGCGCCAGCAGCAGTGGACTAGCGGGGGGGCCCTTCACAGATACGCAGTATTTT. This rearrangement joins TRBV5-1 to TRBJ2-3; 15 bases line up with TRBD2. Germline V gives CDR1 SGHRS, CDR2 YFSETQ. V lost 4 bases, J lost 2 bases, and 8 bases stayed unmatched. CDR3 length: 18 residues.

This chain uses TRBV27 with TRBJ1-5; 7 bases are a match to TRBD1. Trimming cost V 5 bases and J 3 bases; bases outside gene matches: 10. Germline CDR1 and CDR2: MNHEY and SMNVEV (reference sequence). This CDR3 has 16 amino acids. The CDR3 sequence: CASSPEKTGHNQPQHF. CDR3 DNA: TGTGCCAGCAGTCCAGAAAAGACAGGGCACAATCAGCCCCAGCATTTT.

V and J are TRBV6-5 and TRBJ2-1; D remains unclear. With 0 bases removed from V and 5 bases from J, the gap between germline ends came to 14 bases. Germline V gene data show CDR1 as MNHEY and CDR2 as SVGAGI. This CDR3 spans 16 amino acids. The CDR3 loop reads CASSYSRGIFDNEQFF. CDR3 in DNA: TGTGCCAGCAGTTACTCGCGCGGTATTTTCGACAATGAGCAGTTCTTC.

This CDR3 reads CASSPPGQGYGYTF. DNA of the CDR3: TGTGCCAGCAGCCCTCCGGGACAGGGCTATGGCTACACCTTC. The rearrangement links TRBV5-4 to TRBJ1-2, with 9 bases fitting TRBD1. V trimming: 4 bases; J trimming: 4 bases; junction bases outside the gene matches: 5. CDR1 is SGHNT and CDR2 is YYREEE in the germline V gene (reference sequence). The CDR3 contains 14 residues. Looking up the rest from reference TRBV5-4 and TRBJ1-2 gives the full variable domain: ETGVTQSPTHLIKTRGQQVTLRCSSQSGHNTVSWYQQALGQGPQFIFQYYREEENGRGNFPPRFSGLQFPNYSSELNVNALELDDSALYLCASSPPGQGYGYTFGSGTRLTVV.

The gene calls are TRBV7-2 and TRBJ1-6; 9 positions match TRBD1. Trimming cost V 3 bases and J 8 bases; bases outside gene matches: 5. Germline V gene sequence: CDR1 SGHTA, CDR2 FQGNSA. This CDR3 is built from 15 residues. The CDR3 sequence: CASSLPGQGYSPLHF. The CDR3 region has the DNA TGTGCCAGCAGCTTGCCGGGACAGGGTTATTCACCCCTCCACTTT. Combining the CDR3 with reference TRBV7-2 and TRBJ1-6 gives the whole variable domain GAGVSQSPSNKVTEKGKDVELRCDPISGHTALYWYRQSLGQGLEFLIYFQGNSAPDKSGLPSDRFSAERTGGSVSTLTIQRTQQEDSAVYLCASSLPGQGYSPLHFGNGTRLTVT.

This clone was observed once. V and J are TRBV15 and TRBJ1-5; possibly TRBD1 for D (5 bases). V lost 0 bases and J 4 bases, leaving 19 bases between the germline ends. The CDR3 is 18 residues long. From germline, CDR1 is LNHNV and CDR2 YYDKDF (reference sequence). Here the CDR3 reads CATSRDPYGGGRNQPQHF. Written as DNA, the CDR3 is TGTGCCACCAGCAGAGATCCCTATGGGGGGGGACGGAATCAGCCCCAGCATTTT. The full variable domain, its missing parts supplied by reference TRBV15 and TRBJ1-5, is DAMVIQNPRYQVTQFGKPVTLSCSQTLNHNVMYWYQQKSSQAPKLLFHYYDKDFNNEADTPDNFQSRRPNTSFCFLDIRSPGLGDTAMYLCATSRDPYGGGRNQPQHFGDGTRLSIL.

V and J are TRBV6-6 and TRBJ2-7; 13 positions agree with TRBD2. After removal of 6 bases from V and 5 bases from J, the junction contained 7 bases not matched to a gene. CDR3 length equals 15 residues. The V gene's germline CDR1 is MNHNY and CDR2 SVGAGI (reference sequence). Here the CDR3 reads CASRTGTSGKDEQYF. The DNA for the CDR3 is TGTGCCAGCAGGACAGGGACTAGCGGGAAGGACGAGCAGTACTTC.

This clone appeared a single time. This rearrangement joins TRBV5-8 to TRBJ1-4, with a tentative D call TRBD1 (6 bases). This CDR3 region has 14 residues. Germline V CDR1 and CDR2: SGHTS, YDEGEE. Trimming took off 5 bases at V and 7 bases at J, with 15 bases between the two ends. The CDR3 DNA reads as TGTGCCAGCAGGACGACAGGCAAAATTGAAAAACTGTTTTTT. It encodes CASRTTGKIEKLFF.

The rearrangement joins TRBV7-2 to TRBJ2-3; 10 nucleotides agree with TRBD2. J gave up 3 bases and V 1 base, and 10 bases lay outside the gene matches. Germline V CDR1 and CDR2: SGHTA, FQGNSA. The CDR3 contains 18 residues. Written as DNA, the CDR3 is TGTGCCAGCAGCTTAGTAGTAAGCGGGGGGGCCCGAACAGATACGCAGTATTTT. It codes for CASSLVVSGGARTDTQYF.